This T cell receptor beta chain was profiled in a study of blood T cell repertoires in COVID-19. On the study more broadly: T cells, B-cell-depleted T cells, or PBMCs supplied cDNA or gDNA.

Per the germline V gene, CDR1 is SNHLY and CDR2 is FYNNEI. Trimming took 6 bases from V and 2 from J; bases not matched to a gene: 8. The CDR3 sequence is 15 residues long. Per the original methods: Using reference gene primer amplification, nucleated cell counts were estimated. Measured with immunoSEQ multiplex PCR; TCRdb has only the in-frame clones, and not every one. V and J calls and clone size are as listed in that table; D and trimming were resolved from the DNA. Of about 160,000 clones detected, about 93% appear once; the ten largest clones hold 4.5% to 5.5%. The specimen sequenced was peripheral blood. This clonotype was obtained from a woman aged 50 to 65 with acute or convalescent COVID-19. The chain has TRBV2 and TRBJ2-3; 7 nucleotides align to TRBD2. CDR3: CASSDASGDTDTQYF. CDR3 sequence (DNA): TGTGCCAGCAGCGATGCTAGCGGAGACACAGATACGCAGTATTTT.